This TCR beta chain was retrieved from a study of cytomegalovirus exposure and HLA in healthy donors. Study-level findings and limits: Accurate HLA-A and HLA-B prediction from TCR beta sequences was reported for most subjects. One variant, a missense change in DCLRE1C, was linked in a later analysis to TCR beta V- and J-gene trimming. The authors confirmed in vitro that three CMV-associated chains were specific for CMV antigens.

The length of the CDR3 is 12 residues. The V end lost 5 bases, the J end lost 6 bases, and 12 bases lay between the germline ends. Germline V lookup: CDR1 SQVTM, CDR2 ANQGSEA. Concerning this clone itself: Its antigen is unknown.

The primer mix had 60 Vbeta and 13 Jbeta primers. The repertoire was sequenced with immunoSEQ multiplex PCR; TCRdb's copy has only in-frame clones and lacks some. The sample includes roughly 150,000 clones, roughly 81% of them seen just once. Sequencing was performed on PBMCs. The receptor comes from a man aged 25 to 40 in good health and CMV-seropositive. The genes are TRBV29-1 and TRBJ2-3; the D gene is possibly TRBD2 (6 bases). The DNA for the CDR3 is TGCAGCGTTTTCCGTGGGGGGGATACGCAGTATTTT. Protein: CSVFRGGDTQYF.